These 10 T cell receptor beta chains share one sample of origin, sequenced in a study of regulatory T cells. Study conclusions and caveats: In CD3G-deficient patients, conventional CD4+ T cells were enriched for hydrophobic CDR3 residues at positions 6 and 7.

Their cognate antigens are unknown. Primers: 52 TRBV forward and 13 TRBJ reverse. Profiled with immunoSEQ multiplex PCR; TCRdb holds only in-frame clones, not every one. The sample records tens of thousands of clones, approximately 93% being singletons. The specimen sequenced was conventional CD4+ T cells sorted from blood. The receptors come from a child aged 2-15 years with CD3G deficiency.

The chain couples TRBV12-5 to TRBJ2-2; D call uncertain. The CDR3 is 13 residues long. V shed 1 base and J shed 5 bases, with 5 bases lying between them. Germline lookup yields CDR1 LGHNT and CDR2 FRNRAP. CDR3 residues: CASGLEATGELFF. DNA for the CDR3: TGTGCTAGTGGTTTGGAAGCTACCGGGGAGCTGTTTTTT. The whole variable domain, remainder taken from reference TRBV12-5 and TRBJ2-2, is DARVTQTPRHKVTEMGQEVTMRCQPILGHNTVFWYRQTMMQGLELLAYFRNRAPLDDSGMPKDRFSAEMPDATLATLKIQPSEPRDSAVYFCASGLEATGELFFGEGSRLTVL.

The chain couples TRBV6-1 to TRBJ2-7; maybe TRBD1 (6 bases). Trimming left V 4 bases short and J 4 bases short, with 11 bases between. The CDR3 extends over 13 amino acids. The germline V gene has CDR1 MNHNS and CDR2 SASEGT. In nucleotides, the CDR3 is TGTGCCAGCAGTGTTGGGGGCAAGTACGAGCAGTACTTC. As protein: CASSVGGKYEQYF.

This rearrangement joins TRBV28 to TRBJ2-3; TRBD2 matches at 14 bases. Germline lookup yields CDR1 MDHEN and CDR2 SYDVKM. Losses at the gene ends were 5 bases for V and 7 bases for J; bases not matched to a gene: 8. The CDR3 runs 16 residues. The DNA of the CDR3 is TGTGCCAGCAGTGAGCCGGGACTAGCGGGAGTGAATACGCAGTATTTT. Translation: CASSEPGLAGVNTQYF.

In its sample, this clone was seen once. The gene calls are TRBV28 and TRBJ1-1, with a possible D match to TRBD1 (5 bases). Trimming pared 6 bases from V and 1 base from J, leaving 12 bases between. Germline CDR1 is MDHEN and CDR2 is SYDVKM. The CDR3 is 14 residues long. The CDR3: CASSYRRWNTEAFF. Written as DNA, the CDR3 is TGTGCCAGCAGCTACAGGAGGTGGAACACTGAAGCTTTCTTT. Looking up the rest from reference TRBV28 and TRBJ1-1 gives the full variable domain: DVKVTQSSRYLVKRTGEKVFLECVQDMDHENMFWYRQDPGLGLRLIYFSYDVKMKEKGDIPEGYSVSREKKERFSLILESASTNQTSMYLCASSYRRWNTEAFFGQGTRLTVV.

The chain carries TRBV5-1 and TRBJ2-3; a weak D match, TRBD2 (6 bases). The length of the CDR3 is 16 residues. Trimming left V 0 bases short and J 0 bases short, with 11 bases between. Germline CDR1 reads SGHRS; CDR2 reads YFSETQ. The CDR3 spells CASSLGSGVSTDTQYF. The CDR3, as DNA: TGCGCCAGCAGCTTGGGTAGCGGCGTTAGCACAGATACGCAGTATTTT.

The genes are TRBV23-1 and TRBJ1-5, with TRBD1 matching 7 bases. Being an ORF, TRBV23-1 has a function that is uncertain. Trimming took 4 bases from V and 1 from J; bases not matched to a gene: 7. The CDR3 loop spans 16 amino acids. The CDR3 loop is CASSRVQGLSNQPQHF. The CDR3 DNA is TGCGCCAGCAGTCGAGTACAGGGGCTAAGCAATCAGCCCCAGCATTTT.

The J gene is TRBJ2-1, the V gene TRBV28, with 8 positions matching TRBD2. Germline lookup yields CDR1 MDHEN and CDR2 SYDVKM. This CDR3 is 14 amino acids long. Losses at the gene ends were 4 bases for V and 16 bases for J; bases not matched to a gene: 15. CDR3 sequence: CASSSRGGSQVVFF. DNA of the CDR3: TGTGCCAGCAGTTCTCGGGGGGGTAGCCAGGTCGTTTTCTTC. Using reference TRBV28 and TRBJ2-1 for the parts outside the CDR3, the full variable domain is DVKVTQSSRYLVKRTGEKVFLECVQDMDHENMFWYRQDPGLGLRLIYFSYDVKMKEKGDIPEGYSVSREKKERFSLILESASTNQTSMYLCASSSRGGSQVVFFGPGTRLTVL.

The rearrangement joins TRBV6-1 to TRBJ1-2; D remains ambiguous. The V end was cut by 5 bases, the J end by 5 bases, with 9 bases between. Germline V lookup: CDR1 MNHNS, CDR2 SASEGT. The CDR3 has 12 amino acids. CDR3: CASSRWAYGYTF. The DNA of the CDR3 is TGTGCCAGCAGTAGGTGGGCTTATGGCTACACCTTC.

This clone was seen just once. The chain joins TRBV28 to TRBJ1-2, with 7 bases fitting TRBD1. The CDR3 length is 15 residues. Germline trimming cut 6 bases from V and 4 bases from J; bases unmatched to any gene: 11. Germline values: CDR1 MDHEN, CDR2 SYDVKM. CDR3 loop: CASRTGTDGGYGYTF. The CDR3 coding sequence is TGTGCCAGCAGAACCGGGACAGACGGGGGCTATGGCTACACCTTC.

This rearrangement joins TRBV6-1 to TRBJ2-2, with 7 nucleotides matching TRBD1. The CDR3 length is 16 residues. Germline assignment: CDR1 MNHNS and CDR2 SASEGT. V was clipped by 3 bases and J by 5 bases; unmatched bases: 9. This CDR3 reads CASSETARGYTGELFF. The CDR3 DNA reads as TGTGCCAGCAGTGAGACCGCCAGGGGGTATACCGGGGAGCTGTTTTTT.